Listed here are 25 T cell receptor beta chains from one sample, sequenced in a study of blood T cell repertoires in COVID-19. This table comes from immunoSEQ multiplex PCR, and its TCRdb copy is limited to in-frame clones, with some not included. The table has approximately 140,000 clones, about nine tenths seen once. The sequenced sample was peripheral blood. The receptors originated from a human donor in a cohort sampled during active COVID-19.

This clone has only a few counts. This chain uses TRBV29-1 with TRBJ1-1, with D unclear. CDR1 is SQVTM, CDR2 ANQGSEA, per germline. This CDR3 has 13 amino acids. Trimming removed 6 bases at V and 11 bases at J, with 22 bases between. CDR3 protein: CSVPSPRHPGAFF. CDR3 DNA: TGCAGCGTACCATCTCCGAGGCACCCGGGGGCTTTCTTT.

The chain carries TRBV7-2 and TRBJ1-2; tentative D call: TRBD1 (5 bases). The CDR3 length is 14 residues. CDR1 is SGHTA and CDR2 is FQGNSA in the germline V gene. The V gene lost 5 bases and the J gene lost 0 bases, with 10 bases spanning the gap. CDR3 nucleotides: TGTGCCAGCAGCATAACAGGAGCTAACTATGGCTACACCTTC. It is translated as CASSITGANYGYTF.

The chain couples TRBV15 to TRBJ2-1; TRBD2 might be the D (6 bases). The CDR3 contains 17 residues. Germline V lookup: CDR1 LNHNV, CDR2 YYDKDF (reference sequence). Trimming removed 0 bases from V and 0 bases from J, with 12 bases in between. This CDR3 is CATSRDFVGSSYNEQFF. CDR3 coding DNA: TGTGCCACCAGCAGAGATTTCGTCGGGAGCTCCTACAATGAGCAGTTCTTC.

The chain combines TRBV2 with TRBJ2-1, with 8 bases matching TRBD1. This CDR3 has 13 amino acids. Germline CDR1 is SNHLY and CDR2 is FYNNEI. With V trimmed by 7 bases and J by 10 bases, 9 bases remained unmatched. Here the CDR3 DNA reads TGTGCCAGCACCCAGACAGGGGCGGGGGAGCAGTTCTTC. As protein: CASTQTGAGEQFF.

V is TRBV30 and J is TRBJ1-5, with TRBD1 as a possible D gene (6 bases). The V end lost 3 bases, the J end lost 0 bases, and 12 bases lay between the germline ends. Per the germline V gene, CDR1 is GTSNPN and CDR2 is SVGIG (reference sequence). This CDR3 has 15 residues. The CDR3 loop is CAWSRGGNSNQPQHF. CDR3 DNA: TGTGCCTGGAGCCGTGGGGGCAATAGCAATCAGCCCCAGCATTTT.

This chain connects TRBV7-2 to TRBJ1-4; D is ambiguous. This CDR3 is built from 16 residues. V lost 2 bases and J 0 bases, leaving 10 bases between the germline ends. Germline CDR1 reads SGHTA; CDR2 reads FQGNSA. The CDR3, as DNA: TGTGCCAGCAGCTTACAGGCCAGCTCAACTAATGAAAAACTGTTTTTT. It translates to CASSLQASSTNEKLFF.

This clone was counted a few times. This sequence joins TRBV10-2 and TRBJ2-7, with a possible D match to TRBD1 (6 bases). V lost 3 bases to trimming and J lost 0 bases, with 15 bases between them. This CDR3 comprises 16 residues. The germline V gene encodes CDR1 WSHSY and CDR2 SAAADI. In nucleotides, the CDR3 is TGCGCCAGCAGTGATCCAGGACAGTTTACCTCCTACGAGCAGTACTTC. Translating gives CASSDPGQFTSYEQYF.

V and J are TRBV28 and TRBJ1-5; a possible D gene is TRBD1 (5 bases). The germline V gene encodes CDR1 MDHEN and CDR2 SYDVKM. This CDR3 spans 14 amino acids. Trimming removed 3 bases from V and 3 bases from J, with 9 bases in between. CDR3: CASSFSGSNQPQHF. CDR3 coding DNA: TGTGCCAGCAGTTTCTCAGGGTCCAATCAGCCCCAGCATTTT.

The chain links TRBV7-2 to TRBJ2-2, with D possibly TRBD1 on 6 matching bases. The ends were cut back, 3 bases at V and 5 bases at J, with 7 bases in the middle. The CDR3 runs 13 residues. The germline gives CDR1 SGHTA, CDR2 FQGNSA. CDR3 DNA: TGTGCCAGCAGCTTCAGGGGAACCGGGGAGCTGTTTTTT. Its protein product is CASSFRGTGELFF.

J is TRBJ2-1 and V is TRBV6-2 or TRBV6-3, with 9 positions matching TRBD1. The CDR3 consists of 15 residues. Germline V gene data show CDR1 as MNHEY and CDR2 as SVGEGT. Losses at the gene ends were 3 bases for V and 7 bases for J; bases not matched to a gene: 7. The CDR3 is CASSYGGTGRNEQFF. The CDR3 bases are TGTGCCAGCAGTTATGGAGGGACAGGGAGAAATGAGCAGTTCTTC.

The chain is built from TRBV28 and TRBJ1-1, with a tentative D call TRBD1 (6 bases). V was cut by 5 bases and J by 6 bases, with 19 bases left in between. This CDR3 spans 15 amino acids. Germline CDR1 is MDHEN and CDR2 is SYDVKM. The chain's CDR3 is CASSPTTGRGAEAFF. CDR3 nucleotide sequence: TGTGCCAGCAGTCCAACCACAGGGCGTGGGGCTGAAGCTTTCTTT.

The gene calls are TRBV5-1 and TRBJ2-7; D ambiguous. Germline values: CDR1 SGHRS, CDR2 YFSETQ. Trimming shortened V by 5 bases and J by 3 bases, and 9 bases separated the two germline ends. The CDR3 is made up of 12 amino acids. CDR3 nucleotides: TGCGCCAGCAGTTTGAACGGCTACGAGCAGTACTTC. This codes for CASSLNGYEQYF.

J is TRBJ2-7 and V is TRBV28; a weak D match, TRBD1 (6 bases). The CDR3 is made up of 15 amino acids. V was shortened by 4 bases and J by 6 bases, with 19 bases between the two germline ends. CDR1 and CDR2 (germline): MDHEN, SYDVKM. The CDR3 DNA sequence: TGTGCCAGCAGTTCGCCTGGACAGCCCCCGGTCGAGCAGTACTTC. It translates to CASSSPGQPPVEQYF.

This clone was seen only once. The CDR3 region has the DNA TGTGCCAGCACCCTGGGACAGACTTTTGAAGCTTTCTTT. It yields the protein CASTLGQTFEAFF. The chain recombines TRBV7-9 with TRBJ1-1, with 7 bases lining up with TRBD1. This CDR3 is 13 amino acids long. CDR1 is SEHNR and CDR2 is FQNEAQ in the germline V gene (reference sequence). V was clipped by 7 bases and J by 7 bases; unmatched bases: 9.

The chain recombines TRBV21-1 with TRBJ1-1. TRBV21-1 is a pseudogene segment. The length of the CDR3 is 14 residues. As DNA, the CDR3 is TGTGCCAGCAGCAAAGGGGGGGGCGGGACTGAAGCTTTCTTT. Its protein product is CASSKGGGGTEAFF.

The CDR3 DNA sequence: TGTGCCAGCAGAAGGACAGGGGAAGCGGATACGCAGTATTTT. As protein: CASRRTGEADTQYF. The chain employs TRBV5-5 and TRBJ2-3; TRBD1 aligns across 9 bases. The germline V gene has CDR1 SGHKS and CDR2 YYEKEE (reference sequence). This CDR3 contains 14 residues. Trimming took 5 bases from V and 6 from J; bases not matched to a gene: 7.

This sequence joins TRBV19 and TRBJ1-1, with a possible D match to TRBD1 (5 bases). Germline assignment: CDR1 LNHDA and CDR2 SQIVND (reference sequence). With 8 bases removed from V and 6 bases from J, the gap between germline ends came to 16 bases. The CDR3 loop spans 13 amino acids. The CDR3 region has the DNA TGTGCCAGTGGGGACTTATTCCCCCCTGAAGCTTTCTTT. This sequence encodes CASGDLFPPEAFF.

The genes are TRBV6-5 and TRBJ2-1, with 9 positions matching TRBD2. V lost 7 bases to trimming and J lost 2 bases; unmatched junction nucleotides: 3. Germline V gene sequence: CDR1 MNHEY, CDR2 SVGAGI. There are 14 residues in the CDR3. CDR3 sequence (DNA): TGTGCCAGCACCCGCGGGAGGGCCTACAATGAGCAGTTCTTC. This translates into CASTRGRAYNEQFF.

The V call is TRBV7-2, the J call TRBJ1-1; D possibly corresponds to TRBD1 (6 bases). In germline, CDR1 is SGHTA, CDR2 FQGNSA. Trimming stripped 5 bases from V and 4 bases from J, with 17 bases between. There are 15 residues in the CDR3. CDR3 nucleotides: TGTGCCAGCAGCCCCGCCCAGGGGCGGATCACTGAAGCTTTCTTT. Amino acids: CASSPAQGRITEAFF. The full variable domain, rest sourced from reference TRBV7-2 and TRBJ1-1, is GAGVSQSPSNKVTEKGKDVELRCDPISGHTALYWYRQSLGQGLEFLIYFQGNSAPDKSGLPSDRFSAERTGGSVSTLTIQRTQQEDSAVYLCASSPAQGRITEAFFGQGTRLTVV.

The chain joins TRBV5-4 to TRBJ2-5; maybe TRBD1 (6 bases). The CDR3 has 14 amino acids. Germline CDR1 is SGHNT and CDR2 is YYREEE (reference sequence). With 4 bases removed from V and 3 bases from J, the gap between germline ends came to 13 bases. The CDR3 bases are TGTGCCAGCAGCCCAACGCAGGGGAAAGAGACCCAGTACTTC. Its translation: CASSPTQGKETQYF.

This clone has a single count. The J gene is TRBJ2-7, the V gene TRBV2; 9 bases align to TRBD1. Germline CDR1 is SNHLY and CDR2 is FYNNEI. V was clipped by 1 base and J by 2 bases; unmatched bases: 3. There are 15 residues in the CDR3. As DNA, the CDR3 is TGTGCCAGCAGTGAAGTGGGACAGGGACCCTACGAGCAGTACTTC. This encodes CASSEVGQGPYEQYF.

The V and J genes are TRBV7-2 and TRBJ2-5, with 9 nucleotides matching TRBD2. V lost 5 bases and J lost 5; bases outside the gene matches: 15. Germline V lookup: CDR1 SGHTA, CDR2 FQGNSA. This CDR3 contains 17 residues. CDR3 region: CASSLSQGGGALETQYF. The CDR3 nucleotides are TGTGCCAGCAGCCTCTCCCAGGGCGGGGGGGCCTTGGAGACCCAGTACTTC.

V is TRBV5-8 and J is TRBJ1-6; D remains unclear. The CDR3 contains 13 residues. The V and J ends lost 4 bases and 7 bases respectively, with 9 bases between them. Per germline, CDR1 SGHTS and CDR2 YDEGEE. The CDR3 loop reads CASSRRRNSPLHF. The CDR3 DNA sequence: TGTGCCAGCAGCCGTAGGAGGAATTCACCCCTCCACTTT.

The chain joins TRBV11-1 to TRBJ2-5; the D gene is possibly TRBD2 (5 bases). This CDR3 has 14 amino acids. Germline V gives CDR1 SGHAT, CDR2 FQDESV (reference sequence). Trimming shortened V by 3 bases and J by 1 base, and 9 bases separated the two germline ends. CDR3 residues: CASSFGGLQETQYF. The CDR3 DNA reads TGTGCCAGCAGCTTTGGAGGTCTCCAAGAGACCCAGTACTTC.

This rearrangement joins TRBV5-4 to TRBJ2-1, with 10 nucleotides matching TRBD2. The germline gives CDR1 SGHNT, CDR2 YYREEE (reference sequence). This CDR3 is 15 amino acids long. V lost 3 bases and J lost 7; bases outside the gene matches: 7. The CDR3 DNA sequence: TGTGCCAGCAGCTGGGGGACTAGCGCTCAGAATGAGCAGTTCTTC. Translating gives CASSWGTSAQNEQFF.